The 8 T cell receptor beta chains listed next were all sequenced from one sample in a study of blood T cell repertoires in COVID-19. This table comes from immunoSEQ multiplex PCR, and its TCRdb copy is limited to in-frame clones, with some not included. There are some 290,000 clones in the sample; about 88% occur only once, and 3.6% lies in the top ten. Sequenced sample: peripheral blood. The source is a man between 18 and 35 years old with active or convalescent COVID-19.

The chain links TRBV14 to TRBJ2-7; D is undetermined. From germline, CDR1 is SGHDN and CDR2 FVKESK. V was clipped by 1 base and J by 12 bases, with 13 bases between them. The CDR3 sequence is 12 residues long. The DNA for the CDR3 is TGTGCCAGCAGCCAAGGGTGGGCAGAACGGTACTTC. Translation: CASSQGWAERYF.

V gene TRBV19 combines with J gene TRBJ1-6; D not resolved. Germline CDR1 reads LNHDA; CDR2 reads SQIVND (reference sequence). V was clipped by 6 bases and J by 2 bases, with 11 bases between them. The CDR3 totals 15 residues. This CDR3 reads CASRRGVTYNSPLHF. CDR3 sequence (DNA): TGTGCCAGTAGGCGGGGAGTCACCTATAATTCACCCCTCCACTTT.

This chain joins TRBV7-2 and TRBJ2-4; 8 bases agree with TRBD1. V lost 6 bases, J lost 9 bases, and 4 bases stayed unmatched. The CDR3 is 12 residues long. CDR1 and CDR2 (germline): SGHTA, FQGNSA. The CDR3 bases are TGTGCCAGCAGGCGACAGGGGAGCATTCAGTACTTC. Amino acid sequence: CASRRQGSIQYF. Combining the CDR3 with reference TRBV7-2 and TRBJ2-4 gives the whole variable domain GAGVSQSPSNKVTEKGKDVELRCDPISGHTALYWYRQSLGQGLEFLIYFQGNSAPDKSGLPSDRFSAERTGGSVSTLTIQRTQQEDSAVYLCASRRQGSIQYFGAGTRLSVL.

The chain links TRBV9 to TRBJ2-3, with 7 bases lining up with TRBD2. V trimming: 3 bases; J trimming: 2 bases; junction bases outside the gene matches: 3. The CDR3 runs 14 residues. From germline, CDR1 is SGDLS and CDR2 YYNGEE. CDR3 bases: TGTGCCAGCAGCGGGAGCGGGATCACAGATACGCAGTATTTT. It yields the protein CASSGSGITDTQYF.

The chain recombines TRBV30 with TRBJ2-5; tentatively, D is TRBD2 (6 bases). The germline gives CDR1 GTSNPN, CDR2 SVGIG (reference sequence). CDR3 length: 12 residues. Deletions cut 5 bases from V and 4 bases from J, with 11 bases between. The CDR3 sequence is CAWAVGGETQYF. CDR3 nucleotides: TGTGCCTGGGCGGTGGGGGGAGAGACCCAGTACTTC.

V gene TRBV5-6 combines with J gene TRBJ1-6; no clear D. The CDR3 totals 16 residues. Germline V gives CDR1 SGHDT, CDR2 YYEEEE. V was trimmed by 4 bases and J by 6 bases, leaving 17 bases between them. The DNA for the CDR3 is TGTGCCAGCAGCCTAGGTCCGGGAACGGGTAATTCACCCCTCCACTTT. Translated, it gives CASSLGPGTGNSPLHF. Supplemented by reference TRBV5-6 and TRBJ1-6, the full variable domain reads DAGVTQSPTHLIKTRGQQVTLRCSPKSGHDTVSWYQQALGQGPQFIFQYYEEEERQRGNFPDRFSGHQFPNYSSELNVNALLLGDSALYLCASSLGPGTGNSPLHFGNGTRLTVT.

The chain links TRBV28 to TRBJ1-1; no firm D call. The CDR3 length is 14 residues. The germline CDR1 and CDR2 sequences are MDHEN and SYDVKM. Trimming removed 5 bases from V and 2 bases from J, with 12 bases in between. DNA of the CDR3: TGTGCCAGCAGTCGACTAGAATCTAACACTGAAGCTTTCTTT. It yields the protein CASSRLESNTEAFF.

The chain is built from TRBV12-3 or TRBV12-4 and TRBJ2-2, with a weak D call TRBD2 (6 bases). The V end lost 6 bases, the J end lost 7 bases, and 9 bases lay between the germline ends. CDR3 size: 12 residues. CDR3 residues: CASRRGGGELFF. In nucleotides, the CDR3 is TGTGCCAGCAGACGGGGAGGCGGGGAGCTGTTTTTT.